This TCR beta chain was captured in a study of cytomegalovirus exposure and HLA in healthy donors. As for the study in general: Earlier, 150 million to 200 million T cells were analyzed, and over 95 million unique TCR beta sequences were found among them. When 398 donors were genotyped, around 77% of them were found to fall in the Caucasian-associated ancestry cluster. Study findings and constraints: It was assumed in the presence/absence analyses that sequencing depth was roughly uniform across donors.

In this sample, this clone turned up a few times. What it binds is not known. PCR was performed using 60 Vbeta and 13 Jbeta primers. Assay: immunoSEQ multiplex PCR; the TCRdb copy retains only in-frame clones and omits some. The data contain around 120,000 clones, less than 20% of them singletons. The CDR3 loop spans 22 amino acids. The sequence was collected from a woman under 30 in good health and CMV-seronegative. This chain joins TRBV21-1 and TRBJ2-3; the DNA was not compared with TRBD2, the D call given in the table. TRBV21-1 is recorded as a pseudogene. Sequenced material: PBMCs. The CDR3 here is CASSKISRLAGGPKRGRDTQYF. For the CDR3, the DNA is TGTGCCAGCAGCAAAATCTCCAGACTAGCGGGAGGGCCCAAGCGGGGGAGGGATACGCAGTATTTT.